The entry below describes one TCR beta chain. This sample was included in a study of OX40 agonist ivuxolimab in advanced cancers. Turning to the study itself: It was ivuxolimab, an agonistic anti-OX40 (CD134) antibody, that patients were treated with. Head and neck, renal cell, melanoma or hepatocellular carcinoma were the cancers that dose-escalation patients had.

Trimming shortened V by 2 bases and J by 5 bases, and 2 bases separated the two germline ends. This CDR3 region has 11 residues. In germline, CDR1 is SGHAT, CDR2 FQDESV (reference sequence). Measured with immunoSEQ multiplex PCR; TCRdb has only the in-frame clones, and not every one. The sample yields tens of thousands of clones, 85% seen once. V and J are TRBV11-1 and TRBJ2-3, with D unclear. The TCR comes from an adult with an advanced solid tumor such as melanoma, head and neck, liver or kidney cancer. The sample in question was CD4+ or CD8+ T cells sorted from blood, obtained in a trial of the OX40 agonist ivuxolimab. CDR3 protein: CASSLRDTQYF. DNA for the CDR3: TGTGCCAGCAGCTTAAGAGATACGCAGTATTTT.